This passage covers 10 T cell receptor beta chains from one sample sequenced in a study of cytomegalovirus exposure and HLA in healthy donors. The PCR made use of 60 Vbeta and 13 Jbeta primers. Assay used: immunoSEQ multiplex PCR; TCRdb lists only in-frame clones, some missing. Of more than 85,000 clones listed, over 70% were seen once; the top ten hold roughly 2%. Material: PBMCs. These receptors were taken from a boy between 5 and 17 years old in good health and CMV-seronegative.

The chain combines TRBV7-6 with TRBJ2-7; 9 nucleotides align to TRBD1. Germline loops: CDR1 SGHVS, CDR2 FNYEAQ. The CDR3 runs 13 residues. V was clipped by 4 bases and J by 6 bases; unmatched bases: 4. The CDR3 protein is CASSSGQGAEQYF. Here the CDR3 DNA reads TGTGCCAGCAGCTCGGGACAGGGTGCCGAGCAGTACTTC. Complete variable domain (other parts from reference TRBV7-6 and TRBJ2-7): GAGVSQSPRYKVTKRGQDVALRCDPISGHVSLYWYRQALGQGPEFLTYFNYEAQQDKSGLPNDRFSAERPEGSISTLTIQRTEQRDSAMYRCASSSGQGAEQYFGPGTRLTVT.

The genes are TRBV25-1 and TRBJ2-1; tentative D call: TRBD2 (6 bases). Trimming shortened V by 2 bases and J by 4 bases, and 12 bases separated the two germline ends. Per the germline V gene, CDR1 is MGHDK and CDR2 is SYGVNS. The CDR3 runs 15 residues. This chain's CDR3 is CASSERDSPYNEQFF. For the CDR3, the DNA is TGTGCCAGCAGTGAAAGGGACTCCCCTTACAATGAGCAGTTCTTC. Variable domain in full (rest from reference TRBV25-1 and TRBJ2-1): EADIYQTPRYLVIGTGKKITLECSQTMGHDKMYWYQQDPGMELHLIHYSYGVNSTEKGDLSSESTVSRIRTEHFPLTLESARPSHTSQYLCASSERDSPYNEQFFGPGTRLTVL.

The CDR3 DNA reads as TGCGCCGCCTCTCGCGGGACTAGCGGGAGCTACAATGAGCAGTTCTTC. Translated, it gives CAASRGTSGSYNEQFF. The chain couples TRBV10-1 to TRBJ2-1, with TRBD2 matching 14 bases. This CDR3 comprises 16 residues. Per the germline V gene, CDR1 is WNHNN and CDR2 is SYGVQD (reference sequence). V shed 11 bases, J shed 3 bases, and the junction held 9 bases outside the gene matches.

The rearrangement uses TRBV10-3 and TRBJ2-2; D unresolved. The CDR3 has 10 residues. Germline V gene data show CDR1 as ENHRY and CDR2 as SYGVKD. The V end lost 10 bases, the J end lost 5 bases, and 5 bases lay between the germline ends. The chain's CDR3 is CATSTGELFF. The CDR3 coding sequence is TGTGCCACCTCGACCGGGGAGCTGTTTTTT.

The genes are TRBV18 and TRBJ2-5; D remains unclear. The V end was cut by 1 base, the J end by 3 bases, with 6 bases between. Per germline, CDR1 KGHSH and CDR2 LQKENI. The length of the CDR3 is 13 residues. CDR3 DNA: TGTGCCAGCTCACCACGGCTAGAAGAGACCCAGTACTTC. This sequence encodes CASSPRLEETQYF. The whole variable domain, remainder taken from reference TRBV18 and TRBJ2-5, is NAGVMQNPRHLVRRRGQEARLRCSPMKGHSHVYWYRQLPEEGLKFMVYLQKENIIDESGMPKERFSAEFPKEGPSILRIQQVVRGDSAAYFCASSPRLEETQYFGPGTRLLVL.

This chain joins TRBV30 and TRBJ2-1, with D possibly TRBD1 on 5 matching bases. This CDR3 is built from 14 residues. Between the trimmed V and J ends, which lost 0 bases and 1 base, there was a span of 7 bases. From germline, CDR1 is GTSNPN and CDR2 SVGIG (reference sequence). The CDR3 reads CAWSVRGSYNEQFF. In DNA, the CDR3 is TGTGCCTGGAGTGTAAGGGGTTCCTACAATGAGCAGTTCTTC.

The chain combines TRBV6-1 with TRBJ2-7; 8 positions match TRBD1. The CDR3 consists of 18 residues. The germline V gene has CDR1 MNHNS and CDR2 SASEGT. Trimming at V came to 4 bases and at J to 5 bases, leaving 19 bases not matched to a gene. The CDR3 bases are TGTGCCAGCAGTGCCACTGATTGGACAGGGACGAGGGGGGACGAGCAGTACTTC. Encoded protein: CASSATDWTGTRGDEQYF.

This clone was detected a few times. J is TRBJ2-3 and V is TRBV11-3; unclear D gene. The length of the CDR3 is 17 residues. CDR1 SGHNT and CDR2 YENEEA come from the germline V gene. V dropped 1 base and J dropped 2 bases, with 16 bases sitting between them. CDR3 nucleotides: TGTGCCAGCAGCTTAGGCATTTGGCCGAGCGACACAGATACGCAGTATTTT. It encodes CASSLGIWPSDTDTQYF.

The chain couples TRBV7-2 to TRBJ2-7; D unclear. The germline V and J ends were trimmed by 1 base and 0 bases, with 7 bases remaining between them. The CDR3 has 14 residues. Germline-derived CDR1 and CDR2 are SGHTA and FQGNSA. The CDR3 DNA follows: TGTGCCAGCAGCTTAGGAAGGAGCTCCTACGAGCAGTACTTC. This sequence encodes CASSLGRSSYEQYF.

Only one count was recorded for this clone. J is TRBJ2-1 and V is TRBV6-5, with D unresolved. The CDR3 is made up of 14 amino acids. Deletions cut 6 bases from V and 7 bases from J, with 16 bases between. Germline CDR1 is MNHEY and CDR2 is SVGAGI. The CDR3 DNA reads TGTGCCAGCAGCAAGCGATGGGTAGAAAATGAGCAGTTCTTC. It is translated as CASSKRWVENEQFF.